The 9 T cell receptor beta chains in this list originate from one sample, sequenced in a study of response to subunit inactivated influenza vaccine. In TCRdb, the RT-PCR reads were re-called with MiXCR into one record per CDR3 protein. Of some 540,000 distinct CDR3 sequences in the sample, around 21% are singletons; the top ten hold about 3%. The same specimen was also included in a second study, on T cells expressing NK-cell markers. That work adds: 5'RACE template switching with UMIs generated TCR beta cDNA.

Sample: CD4+ T cells sorted from PBMCs, taken approximately 12 days after vaccination. Every receptor here comes from a man in his fifties or sixties who received an inactivated influenza vaccine.

This clonotype appeared a few times. This chain links TRBV10-3 with TRBJ2-3, with TRBD2 identical over 13 bases. The CDR3 is made up of 16 amino acids. Per the germline V gene, CDR1 is ENHRY and CDR2 is SYGVKD. V trimming: 11 bases; J trimming: 9 bases; junction bases outside the gene matches: 17. The DNA of the CDR3 is TGTGCCGCAAAGCCGGGGGACGGACTAGCGGGGGTCACGCAGTATTTT. Translation gives CAAKPGDGLAGVTQYF.

The V gene is TRBV6-2 or TRBV6-3, the J gene TRBJ2-1; 7 nucleotides match TRBD2. V shed 6 bases, J shed 7 bases, and the junction held 12 bases outside the gene matches. The germline V gene encodes CDR1 MNHEY and CDR2 SVGEGT. This CDR3 spans 15 amino acids. The CDR3 region has the DNA TGTGCCAGCAGCCCACAGCTTACCGGGGGGAATGAGCAGTTCTTC. It specifies CASSPQLTGGNEQFF.

The rearrangement links TRBV24-1 to TRBJ2-5; maybe TRBD2 (5 bases). The CDR3 totals 17 residues. The V and J ends lost 2 bases and 4 bases respectively, with 19 bases between them. Looked up from germline, CDR1 is KGHDR and CDR2 is SFDVKD. The CDR3 region is CATSDSADPRRTETQYF. CDR3 bases: TGTGCCACCAGTGATTCCGCGGACCCCCGGAGGACAGAGACCCAGTACTTC.

This clonotype was counted only a few times. The chain links TRBV6-2 or TRBV6-3 to TRBJ2-5; 9 bases are a match to TRBD2. This CDR3 has 15 residues. Germline V gene sequence: CDR1 MNHEY, CDR2 SVGEGT. V shed 7 bases and J 2 bases; nucleotides not matched to a gene: 8. The CDR3 sequence is CASTYRTSAQETQYF. The CDR3 DNA follows: TGTGCCAGCACCTATAGGACTAGCGCACAAGAGACCCAGTACTTC.

The gene calls are TRBV6-4 and TRBJ1-5, with D perhaps matching TRBD1 (5 bases). Trimming cost V 3 bases and J 1 base, with 16 bases left between them. CDR1 and CDR2 from the germline V gene are MRHNA and SNTAGT. There are 17 residues in the CDR3. DNA of the CDR3: TGTGCCAGCAGTGAGGGACGGCAGCTATTAAGCAATCAGCCCCAGCATTTT. Translation: CASSEGRQLLSNQPQHF.

The chain is built from TRBV6-2 or TRBV6-3 and TRBJ2-2, with TRBD1 as a possible D gene (6 bases). The CDR3 length is 13 residues. CDR1 and CDR2 (germline): MNHEY, SVGEGT. The V and J ends lost 7 bases and 4 bases respectively, with 10 bases between them. The CDR3 DNA sequence: TGTGCCAGCAACCTCAGGGGCACCGGGGAGCTGTTTTTT. Its translation is CASNLRGTGELFF.

This clonotype occurred a few times. The chain combines TRBV5-1 with TRBJ2-7; 8 bases agree with TRBD1. The CDR3 is 15 residues long. The germline CDR1 and CDR2 sequences are SGHRS and YFSETQ. With V trimmed by 7 bases and J by 4 bases, 13 bases remained unmatched. Here the CDR3 reads CASSTTGGIAYEQYF. For the CDR3, the DNA is TGCGCCAGCTCTACAACAGGGGGTATTGCATACGAGCAGTACTTC.

This clonotype came up many times. Germline and junction disagree at one end, which may indicate a read error. The V call is TRBV5-1, the J call TRBJ1-1; D gene unclear. Germline CDR1 and CDR2: SGHRS and YFSETQ. The CDR3 covers 13 residues. In DNA form, the CDR3 reads TGTGCCAGCAGTTGGACGGAGAACACTGAAGCTTTCTTT. Protein product: CASSWTENTEAFF.

This clonotype was counted only a few times. This chain joins TRBV20-1 and TRBJ2-7; no clear D gene. Germline values: CDR1 DFQATT, CDR2 SNEGSKA (reference sequence). The V gene lost 5 bases and the J gene lost 4 bases, with 18 bases spanning the gap. This CDR3 is 14 amino acids long. CDR3 in DNA: TGCAGTGCTGGCCCCCTCGGCTCGAGTTACGAGCAGTACTTC. Protein sequence: CSAGPLGSSYEQYF.